This note documents a single T cell receptor (beta chain) sequence. Its specific antigen is unknown. No clone much larger than this one lies a single base away; base qualities are absent. Per the germline V gene, KGHSH is the CDR1 and LQKENI is the CDR2. Between the V and J ends, shortened by 6 bases and 6 bases respectively, the junction contains 16 bases. The CDR3 has 14 amino acids, counting the end cysteine and phenylalanine. Only CDR3 DNA remains: 42 bases, in frame from the first base. This record belongs to a study of blood T cell repertoires in COVID-19 (dated by TCRdb to between 2020 and 2021). Context from the whole study: The collaborator samples originated in the United States, Italy and Spain and spanned the acute and convalescent phases of COVID-19. Nearly every sample came with metadata listing a de-identified subject ID, COVID-19 status, age in years and sex. The repertoires were made available in a free public database intended to serve as a resource for research on the immune response to SARS-CoV-2. The dataset comprised deeply sampled blood TCRbeta repertoires from subjects exposed to, actively infected with, or recovered from COVID-19. Where available, HLA class I and class II types were taken from metadata supplied by the sample provider and were not determined by assay-based typing. The material from the prospective study consisted of cDNA or gDNA derived from T cells, B-cell-depleted T cells, or PBMCs. The samples were drawn from two sources: the first 160 participants of the ongoing ImmuneRACE study, and over 950 subjects contributed by 6 global collaborators.

What the authors observed across the whole study: How much clinical and demographic metadata was included differed by source and by participant, and the metadata was provided uncurated.

The collaborating institutions used their own protocols to collect whole blood in K2EDTA tubes. For TCRbeta analysis, collaborator samples were shipped as frozen whole blood, as isolated PBMCs, or as DNA extracted from either sample type. The immunoSEQ Assay, a bias-controlled multiplex PCR, was used to amplify TCRbeta CDR3 regions from genomic DNA. As for the authors' bioinformatics: The number of nucleated cells in each sample was estimated by amplification of reference gene primers within the assay. Sequence reads were collapsed and filtered to measure the absolute abundance of every unique TCRbeta CDR3 rearrangement. For each sample, productive Simpson clonality was calculated as the square root of Simpson's diversity index over productive rearrangements. The table was pulled from immuneACCESS by TCRdb, which kept in-frame rearrangements only. Such tables lose some clones; where checked, under half of the loss comes from unresolved V genes, and the rest has no known cause. The DNA gave D and trimming, while V, J and clone size come from that table. The sample yields around 140,000 clones; about four fifths were counted once. Jointly, the top ten make up 7% to 10% of the sample.

The chain uses TRBV18 and TRBJ2-3; tentative D gene TRBD1, with 5 bases matching. The sequence was collected from a human donor in a cohort sampled during active COVID-19. Sequencing input: peripheral blood. For the CDR3, the sequence is CASSPGSGLDTQYF. Read as DNA, the sequence is TGTGCCAGCTCCCCAGGGTCTGGGCTGGATACGCAGTATTTT. Reference TRBV18 and TRBJ2-3 proteins supply the regions before and after the CDR3; the full variable domain is: NAGVMQNPRHLVRRRGQEARLRCSPMKGHSHVYWYRQLPEEGLKFMVYLQKENIIDESGMPKERFSAEFPKEGPSILRIQQVVRGDSAAYFCASSPGSGLDTQYFGPGTRLTVL.